This T cell receptor beta chain came from a study of identical twins. A universal primer site was added by template switching, and unique molecular identifiers were carried by the cDNA. From the 5' RACE reads, TCRdb called clonotypes with MiXCR, one entry per CDR3 protein. The data hold a few hundred thousand distinct CDR3 sequences, with about 8% observed a single time. V was shortened by 2 bases and J by 2 bases, with 10 bases between the two germline ends. CDR1 and CDR2 from the germline V gene are SGHDT and YYEEEE. This CDR3 comprises 14 residues. Study-level results: Sharing of beta out-of-frame sequences by twins showed a weaker excess. It was possible that invariant MAIT and iNKT cells partly confounded the zero-insertion analyses. Models predicted too little out-of-frame TCR alpha sharing in monozygotic twins.

This clonotype was counted a few times. Its antigen is still unknown. These same data were also listed under a study on yellow fever vaccine responses in identical twins.

This TCR was recovered from a young woman in good health. The sequenced sample consisted of CD8+ T cells sorted from blood. The J gene is TRBJ2-5, the V gene TRBV5-6, with D unresolved. Here the CDR3 reads CASSFVAEQETQYF. The CDR3 coding sequence is TGTGCCAGCAGCTTTGTGGCAGAACAAGAGACCCAGTACTTC.